The T cell receptor (beta chain) described here comes from a study of tumor and adjacent non-tumor tissue in lung cancer. Trimming took off 1 base at V and 9 bases at J, with 10 bases between the two ends. Germline V CDR1 and CDR2: MGHRA, YSYEKL. The CDR3 sequence is 14 residues long. RNA was extracted from bulk tissue without any cell sorting. More than 3 cm separated this lung sample from the edge of the tumor. Three rounds of nested PCR, following a modified ARM-PCR protocol, produced the TCRbeta library. TCRdb re-called the multiplex PCR reads through MiXCR, storing one row per CDR3 protein. Here the sample spans 60,000 to 85,000 distinct CDR3 sequences, around 80% being singletons. For this clonotype: No conserved phenylalanine or tryptophan is present at the end of the CDR3, so a read error is the likely explanation.

The TCR was taken from a man aged 55-75 years with non-small cell lung cancer. Sequencing was done on a sample of distant non-tumor lung tissue. The V gene is TRBV4-1, the J gene TRBJ1-6; D remains ambiguous. The chain's CDR3 is CASSQVVTGSPLHL. In DNA form, the CDR3 reads TGCGCCAGCAGCCAAGTCGTTACGGGTTCACCCCTCCACCTC.